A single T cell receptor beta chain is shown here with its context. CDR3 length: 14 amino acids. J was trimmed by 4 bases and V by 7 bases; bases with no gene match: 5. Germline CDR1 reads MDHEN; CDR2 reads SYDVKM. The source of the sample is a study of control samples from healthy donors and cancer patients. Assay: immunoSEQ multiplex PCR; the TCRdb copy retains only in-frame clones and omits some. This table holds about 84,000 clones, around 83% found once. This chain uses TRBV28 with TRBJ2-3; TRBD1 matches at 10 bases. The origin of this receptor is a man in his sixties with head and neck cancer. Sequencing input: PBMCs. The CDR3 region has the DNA TGTGCCAGCAATCGACAGGGGGCTTCAGATACGCAGTATTTT. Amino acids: CASNRQGASDTQYF.